This TCR beta chain was profiled in a study of T cell responses to AZD1222 COVID-19 vaccine. The germline V gene encodes CDR1 LNHNV and CDR2 YYDKDF (reference sequence). CDR3 length equals 16 residues. The V gene lost 0 bases and the J gene lost 8 bases, with 19 bases spanning the gap. Only in-frame clones appear in the TCRdb table, and some are missing; sequencing was by immunoSEQ multiplex PCR. Among 150,000 to 200,000 clones listed, roughly 92% were seen once. This TCR was sampled from an adult in good health. This rearrangement joins TRBV15 to TRBJ1-2; the D gene is possibly TRBD1 (6 bases). Material: peripheral blood, obtained on day 0 of AZD1222 vaccination. CDR3 sequence (DNA): TGTGCCACCAGCAGAGAAGTATTTGCAGGGGTTACGGGCTACACCTTC. It translates to CATSREVFAGVTGYTF.